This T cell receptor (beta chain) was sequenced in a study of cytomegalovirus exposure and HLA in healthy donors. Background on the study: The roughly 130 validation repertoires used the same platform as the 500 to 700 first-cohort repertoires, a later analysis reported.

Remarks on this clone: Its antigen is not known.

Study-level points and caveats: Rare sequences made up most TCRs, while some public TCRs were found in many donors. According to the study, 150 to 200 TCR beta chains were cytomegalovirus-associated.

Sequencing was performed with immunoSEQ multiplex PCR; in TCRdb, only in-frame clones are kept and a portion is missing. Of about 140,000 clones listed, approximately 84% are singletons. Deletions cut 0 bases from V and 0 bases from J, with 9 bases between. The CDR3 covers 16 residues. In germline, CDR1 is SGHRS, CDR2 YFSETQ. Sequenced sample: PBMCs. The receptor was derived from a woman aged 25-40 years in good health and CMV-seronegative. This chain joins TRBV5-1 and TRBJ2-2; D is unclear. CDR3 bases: TGCGCCAGCAGCTTGGAAACTTTCGCGAACACCGGGGAGCTGTTTTTT. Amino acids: CASSLETFANTGELFF.